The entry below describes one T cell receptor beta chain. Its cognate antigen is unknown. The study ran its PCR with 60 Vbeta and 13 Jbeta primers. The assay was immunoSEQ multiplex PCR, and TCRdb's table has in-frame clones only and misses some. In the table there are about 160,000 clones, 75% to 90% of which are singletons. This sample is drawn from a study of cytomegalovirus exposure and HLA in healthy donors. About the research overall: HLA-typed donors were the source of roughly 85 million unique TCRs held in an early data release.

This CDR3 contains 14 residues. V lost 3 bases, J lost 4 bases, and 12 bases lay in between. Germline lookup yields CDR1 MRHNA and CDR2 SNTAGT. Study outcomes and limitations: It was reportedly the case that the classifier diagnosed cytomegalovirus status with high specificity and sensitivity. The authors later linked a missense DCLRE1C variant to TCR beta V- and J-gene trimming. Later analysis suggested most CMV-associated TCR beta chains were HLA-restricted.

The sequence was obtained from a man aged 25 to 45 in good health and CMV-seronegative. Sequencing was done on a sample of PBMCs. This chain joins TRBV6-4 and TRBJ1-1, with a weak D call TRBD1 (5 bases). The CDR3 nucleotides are TGTGCCAGCAGTGAACAGCCCGGGGGCACTGAAGCTTTCTTT. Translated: CASSEQPGGTEAFF.